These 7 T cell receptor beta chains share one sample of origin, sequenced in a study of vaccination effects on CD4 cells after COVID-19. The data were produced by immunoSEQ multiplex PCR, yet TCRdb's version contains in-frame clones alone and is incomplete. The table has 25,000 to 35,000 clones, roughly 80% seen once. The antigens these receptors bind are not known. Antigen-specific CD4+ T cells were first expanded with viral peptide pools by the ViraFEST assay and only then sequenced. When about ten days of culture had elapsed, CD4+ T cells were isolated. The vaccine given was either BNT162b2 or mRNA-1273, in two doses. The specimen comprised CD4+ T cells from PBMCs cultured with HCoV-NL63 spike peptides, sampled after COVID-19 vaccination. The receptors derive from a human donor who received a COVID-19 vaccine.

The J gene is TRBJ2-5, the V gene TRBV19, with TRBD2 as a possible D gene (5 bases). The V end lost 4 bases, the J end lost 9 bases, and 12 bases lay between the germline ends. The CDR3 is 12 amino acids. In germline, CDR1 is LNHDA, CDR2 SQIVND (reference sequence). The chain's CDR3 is CASSKIASAQYF. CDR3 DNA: TGTGCCAGTAGTAAAATAGCGTCGGCCCAGTACTTC.

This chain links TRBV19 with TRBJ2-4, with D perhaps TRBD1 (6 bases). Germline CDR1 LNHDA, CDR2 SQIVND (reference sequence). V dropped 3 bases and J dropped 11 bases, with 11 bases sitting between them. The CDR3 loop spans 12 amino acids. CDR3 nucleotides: TGTGCCAGTAGTATCGACAGGTATCTTCAGTACTTC. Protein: CASSIDRYLQYF.

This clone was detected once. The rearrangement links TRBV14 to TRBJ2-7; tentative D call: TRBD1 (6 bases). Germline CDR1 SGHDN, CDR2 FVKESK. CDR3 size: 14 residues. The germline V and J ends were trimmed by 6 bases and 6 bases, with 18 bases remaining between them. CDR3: CASRRDTEVGEQYF. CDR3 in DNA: TGTGCCAGCAGACGGGACACGGAGGTGGGCGAGCAGTACTTC. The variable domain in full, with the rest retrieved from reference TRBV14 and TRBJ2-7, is EAGVTQFPSHSVIEKGQTVTLRCDPISGHDNLYWYRRVMGKEIKFLLHFVKESKQDESGMPNNRFLAERTGGTYSTLKVQPAELEDSGVYFCASRRDTEVGEQYFGPGTRLTVT.

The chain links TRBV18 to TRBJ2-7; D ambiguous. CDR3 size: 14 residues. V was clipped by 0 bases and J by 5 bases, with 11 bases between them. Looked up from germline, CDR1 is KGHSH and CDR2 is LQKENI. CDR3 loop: CASSPPARTHEQYF. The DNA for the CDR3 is TGTGCCAGCTCACCACCGGCCAGGACCCACGAGCAGTACTTC. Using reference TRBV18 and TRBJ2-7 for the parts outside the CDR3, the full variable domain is NAGVMQNPRHLVRRRGQEARLRCSPMKGHSHVYWYRQLPEEGLKFMVYLQKENIIDESGMPKERFSAEFPKEGPSILRIQQVVRGDSAAYFCASSPPARTHEQYFGPGTRLTVT.

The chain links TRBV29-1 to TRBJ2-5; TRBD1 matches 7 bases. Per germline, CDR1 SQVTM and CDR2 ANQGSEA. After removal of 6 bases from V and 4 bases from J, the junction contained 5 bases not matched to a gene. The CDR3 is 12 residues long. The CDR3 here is CSVSRGSETQYF. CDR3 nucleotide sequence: TGCAGCGTCAGCAGGGGGTCAGAGACCCAGTACTTC.

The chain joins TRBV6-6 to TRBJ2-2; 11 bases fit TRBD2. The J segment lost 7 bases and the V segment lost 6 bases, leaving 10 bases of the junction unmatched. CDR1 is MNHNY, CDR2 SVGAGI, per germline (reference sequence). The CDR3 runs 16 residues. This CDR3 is CASRAPLAGVIGELFF. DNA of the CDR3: TGTGCCAGCAGAGCCCCACTAGCGGGAGTTATCGGGGAGCTGTTTTTT.

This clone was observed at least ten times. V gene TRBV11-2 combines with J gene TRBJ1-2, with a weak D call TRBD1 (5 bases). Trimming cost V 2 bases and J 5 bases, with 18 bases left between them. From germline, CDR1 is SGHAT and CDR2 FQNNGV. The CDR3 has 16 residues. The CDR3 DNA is TGTGCCAGCAGCTTACGCAGGGCCAACCCTGGGTATGGCTACACCTTC. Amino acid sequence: CASSLRRANPGYGYTF.